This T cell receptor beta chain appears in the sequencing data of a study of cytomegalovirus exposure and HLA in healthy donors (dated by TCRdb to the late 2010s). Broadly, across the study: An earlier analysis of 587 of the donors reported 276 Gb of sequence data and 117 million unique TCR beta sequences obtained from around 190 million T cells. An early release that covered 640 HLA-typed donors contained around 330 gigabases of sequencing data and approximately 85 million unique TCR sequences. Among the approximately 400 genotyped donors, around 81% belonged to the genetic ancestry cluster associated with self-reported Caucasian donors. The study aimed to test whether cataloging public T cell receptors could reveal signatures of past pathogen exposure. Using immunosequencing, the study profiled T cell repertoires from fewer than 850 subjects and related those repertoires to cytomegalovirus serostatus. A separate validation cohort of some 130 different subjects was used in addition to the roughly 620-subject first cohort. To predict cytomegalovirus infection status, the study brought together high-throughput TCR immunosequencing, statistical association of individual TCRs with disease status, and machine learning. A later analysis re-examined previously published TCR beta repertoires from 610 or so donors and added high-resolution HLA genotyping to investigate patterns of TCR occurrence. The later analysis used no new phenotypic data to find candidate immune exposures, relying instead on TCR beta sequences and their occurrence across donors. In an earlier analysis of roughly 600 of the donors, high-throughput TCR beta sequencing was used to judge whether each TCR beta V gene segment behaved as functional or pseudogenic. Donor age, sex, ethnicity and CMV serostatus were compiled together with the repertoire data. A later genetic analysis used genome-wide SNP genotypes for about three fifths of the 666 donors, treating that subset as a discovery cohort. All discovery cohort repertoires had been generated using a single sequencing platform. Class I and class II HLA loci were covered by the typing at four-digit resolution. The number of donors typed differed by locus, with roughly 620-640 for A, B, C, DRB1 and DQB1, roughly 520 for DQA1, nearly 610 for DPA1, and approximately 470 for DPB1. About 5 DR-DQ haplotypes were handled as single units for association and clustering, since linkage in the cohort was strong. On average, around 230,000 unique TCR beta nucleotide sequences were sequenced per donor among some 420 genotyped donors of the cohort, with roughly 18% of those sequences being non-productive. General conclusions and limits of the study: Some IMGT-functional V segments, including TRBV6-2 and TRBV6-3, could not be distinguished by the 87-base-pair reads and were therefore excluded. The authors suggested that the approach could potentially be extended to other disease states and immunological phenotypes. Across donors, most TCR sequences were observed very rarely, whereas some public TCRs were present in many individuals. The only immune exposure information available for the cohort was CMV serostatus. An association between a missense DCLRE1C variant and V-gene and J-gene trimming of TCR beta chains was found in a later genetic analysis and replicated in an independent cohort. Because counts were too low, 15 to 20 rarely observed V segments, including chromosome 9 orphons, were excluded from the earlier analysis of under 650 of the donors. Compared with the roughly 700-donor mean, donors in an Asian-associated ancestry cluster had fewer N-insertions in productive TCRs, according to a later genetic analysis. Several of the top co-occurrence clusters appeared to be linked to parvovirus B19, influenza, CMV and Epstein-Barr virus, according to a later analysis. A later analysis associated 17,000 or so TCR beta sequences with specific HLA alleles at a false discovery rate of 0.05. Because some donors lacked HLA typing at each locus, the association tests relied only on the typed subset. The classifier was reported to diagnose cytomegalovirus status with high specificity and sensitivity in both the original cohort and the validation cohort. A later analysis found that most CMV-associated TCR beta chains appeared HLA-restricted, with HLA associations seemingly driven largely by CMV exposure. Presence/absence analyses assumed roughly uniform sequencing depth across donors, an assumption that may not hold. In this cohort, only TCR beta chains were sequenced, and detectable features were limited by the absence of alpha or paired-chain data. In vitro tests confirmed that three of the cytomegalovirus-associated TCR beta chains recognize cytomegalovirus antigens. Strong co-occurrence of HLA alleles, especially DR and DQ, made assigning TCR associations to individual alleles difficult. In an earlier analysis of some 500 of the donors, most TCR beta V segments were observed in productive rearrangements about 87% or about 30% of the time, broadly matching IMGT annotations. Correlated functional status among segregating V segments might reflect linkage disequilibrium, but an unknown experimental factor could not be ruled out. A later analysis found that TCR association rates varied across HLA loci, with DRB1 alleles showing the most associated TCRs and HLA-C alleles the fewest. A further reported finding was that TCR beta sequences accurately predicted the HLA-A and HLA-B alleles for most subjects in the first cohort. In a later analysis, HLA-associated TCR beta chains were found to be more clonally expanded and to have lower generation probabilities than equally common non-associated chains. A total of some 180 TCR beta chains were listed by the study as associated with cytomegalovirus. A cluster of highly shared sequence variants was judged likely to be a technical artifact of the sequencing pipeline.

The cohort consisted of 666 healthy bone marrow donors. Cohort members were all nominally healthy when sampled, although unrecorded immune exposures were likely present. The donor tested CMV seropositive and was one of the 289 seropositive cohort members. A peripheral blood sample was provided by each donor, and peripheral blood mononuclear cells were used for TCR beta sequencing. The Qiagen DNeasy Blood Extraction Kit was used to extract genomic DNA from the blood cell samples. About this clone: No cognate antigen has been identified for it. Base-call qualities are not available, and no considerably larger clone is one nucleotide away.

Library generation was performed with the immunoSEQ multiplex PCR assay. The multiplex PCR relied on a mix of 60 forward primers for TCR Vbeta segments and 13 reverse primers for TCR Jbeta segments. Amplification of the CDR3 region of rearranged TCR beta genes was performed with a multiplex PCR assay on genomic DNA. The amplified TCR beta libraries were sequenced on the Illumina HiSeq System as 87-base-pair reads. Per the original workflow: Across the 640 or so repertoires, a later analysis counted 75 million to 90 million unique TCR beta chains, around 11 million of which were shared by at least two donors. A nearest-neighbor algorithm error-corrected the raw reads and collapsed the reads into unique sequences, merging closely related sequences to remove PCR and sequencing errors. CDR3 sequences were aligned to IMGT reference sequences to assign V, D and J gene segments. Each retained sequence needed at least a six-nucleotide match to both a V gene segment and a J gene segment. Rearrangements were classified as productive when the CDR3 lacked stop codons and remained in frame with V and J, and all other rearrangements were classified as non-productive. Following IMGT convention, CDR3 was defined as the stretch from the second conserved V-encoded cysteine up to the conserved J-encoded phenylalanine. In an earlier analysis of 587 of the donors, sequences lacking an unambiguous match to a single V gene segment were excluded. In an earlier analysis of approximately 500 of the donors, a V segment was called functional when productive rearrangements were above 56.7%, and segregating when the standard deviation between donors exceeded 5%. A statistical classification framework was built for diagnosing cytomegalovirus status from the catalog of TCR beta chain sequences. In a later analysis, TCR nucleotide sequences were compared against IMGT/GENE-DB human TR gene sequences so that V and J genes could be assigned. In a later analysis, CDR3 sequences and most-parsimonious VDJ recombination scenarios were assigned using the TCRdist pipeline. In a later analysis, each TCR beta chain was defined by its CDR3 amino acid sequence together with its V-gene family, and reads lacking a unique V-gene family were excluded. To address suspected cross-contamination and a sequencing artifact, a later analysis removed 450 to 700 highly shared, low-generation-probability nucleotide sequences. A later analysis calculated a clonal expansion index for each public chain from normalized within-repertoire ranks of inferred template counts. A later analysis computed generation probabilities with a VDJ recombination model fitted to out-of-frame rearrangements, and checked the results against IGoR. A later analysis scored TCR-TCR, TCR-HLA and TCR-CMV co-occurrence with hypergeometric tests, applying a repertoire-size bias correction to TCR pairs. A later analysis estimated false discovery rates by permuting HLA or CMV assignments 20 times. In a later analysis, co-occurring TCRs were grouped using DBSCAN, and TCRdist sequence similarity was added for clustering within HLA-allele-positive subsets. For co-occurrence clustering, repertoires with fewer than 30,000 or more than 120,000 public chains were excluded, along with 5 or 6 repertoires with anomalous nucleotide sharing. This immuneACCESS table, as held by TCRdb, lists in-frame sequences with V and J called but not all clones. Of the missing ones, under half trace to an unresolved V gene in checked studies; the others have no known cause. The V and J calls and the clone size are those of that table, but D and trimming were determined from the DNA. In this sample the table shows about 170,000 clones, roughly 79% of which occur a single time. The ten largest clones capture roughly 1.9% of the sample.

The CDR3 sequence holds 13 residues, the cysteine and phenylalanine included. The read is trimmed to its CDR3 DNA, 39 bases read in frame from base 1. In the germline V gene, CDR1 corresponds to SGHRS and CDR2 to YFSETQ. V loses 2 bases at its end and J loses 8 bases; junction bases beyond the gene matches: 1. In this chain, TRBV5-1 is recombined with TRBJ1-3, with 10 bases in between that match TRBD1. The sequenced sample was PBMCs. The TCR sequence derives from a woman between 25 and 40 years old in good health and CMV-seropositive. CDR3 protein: CASSFGQGDTIYF. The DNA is TGCGCCAGCAGCTTTGGACAGGGGGACACCATATATTTT.